Sequencing of this TCR beta chain was carried out in a study of T cells in Graves' hyperthyroidism and ophthalmopathy (dated by TCRdb to between 2018 and 2020). A note on the overall study: Peripheral blood was sampled at the time of initial diagnosis, prior to any treatment. To identify distinguishing TCR V-J signatures, a discovery cohort of around 100 patients was used, comprising some 43 with Graves' ophthalmopathy and around 57 with stable Graves' hyperthyroidism. Whether ophthalmopathy could be predicted prospectively was tested in an independent validation cohort made up of approximately 19 hyperthyroidism patients plus 17 patients who later progressed to ophthalmopathy. The approximately 90 discovery patients were divided at random into training and test sets in a 7:3 ratio. In addition, the study compared T-cell repertoires in thyroid tissue and in blood from about 6 Graves' hyperthyroidism patients. Once sampling was done, hyperthyroidism patients were given methimazole at a starting dose of 30 mg daily, whereas ophthalmopathy patients were given high-dose intravenous methylprednisolone. TCR Vbeta CDR3 sequencing of approximately 140 peripheral blood samples (under 45 ophthalmopathy, 75 or so hyperthyroidism and roughly 17 progressor patients) is reported in the paper. Points the paper makes about the study in general: Blood samples also contained most of the expanded thyroid clonotypes (frequency above 0.001), which suggests that blood repertoires may reflect thyroid immune responses. In validation, the model predicted progression to ophthalmopathy with approximately 70% sensitivity and 72% to 75% specificity, a median of about 6.7 months before onset. Sample size was not statistically predetermined, and investigators were not blinded to group allocation. A model built on a 13 V-J signature distinguished ophthalmopathy from stable hyperthyroidism, reaching 85% to 90% sensitivity and about 81% specificity in cross-validation and 80%/75% in testing.

The TCR beta CDR3 regions were amplified from the RNA transcripts. The first round of RT-PCR for the TCR CDR3 was performed with the HTBI primer set and the Qiagen OneStep RT-PCR kit. Libraries were constructed in a second round of multiplex PCR, after which size selection and purification were performed. Sequencing of the libraries was done on an Illumina HiSeq2000 using paired-end 100 bp reads. From the authors' description of their analysis: SOAPnuke was used to process the raw data, throwing out any read that contained adapters or uncalled bases, had a mean Phred below 15, or lacked an exact constant-primer or identifier match. COPE v1.2.5 was used to merge the high-quality paired reads, and each unique nucleotide sequence was defined as a clonotype. MiTCR v1.1 was used to align clonotypes to the IMGT TRBV, TRBD and TRBJ reference segments. The analysis included only V-J combinations with a frequency above 0.0001, which together covered 98% to 99.2% of the repertoires. A TCS score was defined as the ratio between F50 (clonal expansion) and ExV (chaos), using BLOSUM62-based TCRdist between CDR3 peptides within each V-J. Welch's t-statistics and random forest reduced roughly 530 V-J features to 10 to 15, which were used in a naive Bayes classifier (R e1071). TCRdb itself trimmed the public reads at Q25 with fastp, ran MiXCR and retained productive beta chains. A single entry per CDR3 protein holds the most common genes and DNA from its merged rows. The V and J calls follow TCRdb's processing rather than the paper's. In all, the sample holds some 600,000 distinct CDR3 sequences, and approximately 13% of those were seen once. 5% to 7% of the sample is taken by the ten largest.

This clonotype turned up a few times. The antigen this receptor binds is unknown. One base away there is no much larger clone; base qualities are not given. Hyperthyroidism patients were newly diagnosed, had a disease duration of under 2 months, and were aged 18 to 65 years. Exclusion was applied to patients with uncontrolled infections, other autoimmune diseases, pregnancy or lactation. Diagnoses were based on clinical symptoms, serum thyroxine and TRAb, thyroid ultrasound and orbital computed tomography. Blood from progressor patients was drawn when they were first diagnosed with hyperthyroidism, before any ophthalmopathy symptoms appeared. PBMCs were isolated from about 9 ml of fresh peripheral blood by Ficoll-Paque density gradient centrifugation. Progressor patients were initially diagnosed with Graves' hyperthyroidism and developed ophthalmopathy during follow-up. Total RNA was extracted with Trizol reagent, and quality was checked on an Agilent 2100 Bioanalyzer.

There are 14 amino acids in the CDR3, from cysteine to phenylalanine inclusive. The CDR3 DNA has 42 bases and is translated from base 1. Here V drops 6 bases and J drops 2 bases, and the junction holds 4 bases not matched to any gene. CDR1 and CDR2 were assigned from the germline V gene as MNHNS and SASEGT. This receptor was taken from a woman in her thirties with Graves' hyperthyroidism that later progressed to Graves' ophthalmopathy. The chain links TRBV6-1 with TRBJ1-5; a stretch of 7 junction bases matches TRBD1. The specimen was blood. The nucleotide sequence reads TGTGCCAGCAGACCCGACAGGGGCAATCAGCCCCAGCATTTT. Its amino acids are CASRPDRGNQPQHF.